The clone carrying this T cell receptor (beta chain) was seen a handful of times. Its antigen is not identified. Patients were excluded for uncontrolled infection, other autoimmune disease, pregnancy or lactation. Diagnosis rested on symptoms, serum thyroxine and TRAb, thyroid ultrasound, and orbital computed tomography. The CDR3 sequence is 14 residues long. The germline gives CDR1 MGHDK, CDR2 SYGVNS. V was trimmed by 5 bases and J by 5 bases, leaving 16 bases between them. These data originate in a study of T cells in Graves' hyperthyroidism and ophthalmopathy. Study-wide results and caveats: Among clonotypes expanded in thyroid above 0.001, most were also found in blood. The model anticipated ophthalmopathy a median about six months pre-onset.

The source material, RNA transcripts, was used to amplify TCR beta CDR3 regions. Initially, a first-round RT-PCR of the TCR CDR3 employed the HTBI primer set. TCRdb redid the calling of the multiplex PCR reads with MiXCR, one entry per CDR3 protein. The table shows around 660,000 distinct CDR3 sequences, with over 40% occurring only once. The sequence came from an adult man with Graves' disease, either hyperthyroidism or ophthalmopathy (not recorded which). V is TRBV25-1 and J is TRBJ2-7, with D possibly being TRBD1 (5 bases). The sample was peripheral blood or thyroid tissue (not recorded which). The CDR3: CASSPQGSWDEQYF. In nucleotides, the CDR3 is TGTGCCAGCAGTCCGCAGGGAAGTTGGGACGAGCAGTACTTC.